A single T cell receptor beta chain is shown here with its context. Its antigen is still unknown. This sample stems from a study of cytomegalovirus exposure and HLA in healthy donors. The overall study: Findings of an earlier analysis included roughly 120 million unique TCR beta sequences from roughly 190 million T cells. Study findings and constraints: Most TCR sequences were uncommon, yet certain public TCRs appeared in many donors. Highly shared sequence variants in one cluster were likely a sequencing artifact.

PCR was performed using 60 Vbeta and 13 Jbeta primers. Sequencing was performed with immunoSEQ multiplex PCR; in TCRdb, only in-frame clones are kept and a portion is missing. Its clone listing holds under 40,000 clones. Germline V gives CDR1 MNHEY, CDR2 SVGAGI. The CDR3 spans 14 residues. This sequence originates from a woman aged 35 to 49 in good health and CMV-seropositive. Source material: PBMCs. The V gene is TRBV6-5, the J gene TRBJ2-1, with TRBD2 matching over 9 bases. For the CDR3, the DNA is TGTGCTGCGGGGCCTAGCGGGATATACAATGAGCAGTTCTTC. It codes for CAAGPSGIYNEQFF.